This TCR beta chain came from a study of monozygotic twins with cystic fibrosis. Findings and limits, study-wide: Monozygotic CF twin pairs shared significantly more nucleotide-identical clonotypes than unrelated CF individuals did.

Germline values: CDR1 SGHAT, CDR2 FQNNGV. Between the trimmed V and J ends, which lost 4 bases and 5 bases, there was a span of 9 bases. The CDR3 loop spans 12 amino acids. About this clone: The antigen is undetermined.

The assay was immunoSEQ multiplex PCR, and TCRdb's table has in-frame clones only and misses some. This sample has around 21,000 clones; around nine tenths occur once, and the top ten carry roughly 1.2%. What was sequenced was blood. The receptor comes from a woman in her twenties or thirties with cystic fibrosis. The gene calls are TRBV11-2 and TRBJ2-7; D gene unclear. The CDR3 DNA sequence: TGTGCCAGCAGCTCACAAACCCACGAGCAGTACTTC. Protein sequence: CASSSQTHEQYF.